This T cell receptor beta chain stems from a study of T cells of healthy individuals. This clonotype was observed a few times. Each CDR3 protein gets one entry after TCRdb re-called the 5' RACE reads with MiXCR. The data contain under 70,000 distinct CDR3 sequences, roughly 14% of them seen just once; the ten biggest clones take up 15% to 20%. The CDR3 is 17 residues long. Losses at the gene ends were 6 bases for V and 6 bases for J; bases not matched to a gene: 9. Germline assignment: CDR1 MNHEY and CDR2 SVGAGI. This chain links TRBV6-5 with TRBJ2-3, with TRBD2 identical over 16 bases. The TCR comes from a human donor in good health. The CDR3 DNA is TGTGCCAGCAGGGGACTAGCGGGAGGGCGACCAGGGGATACGCAGTATTTT. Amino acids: CASRGLAGGRPGDTQYF.